The 5 T cell receptor beta chains below all came from one sample that was sequenced in a study of blood T cells in healthy people across ages. The use of a sample-barcoded 5' primer and a J-beta primer mix characterized a second PCR of roughly 6 to 11 cycles. Via MiXCR, TCRdb re-called the 5' RACE reads, giving one row per CDR3 protein. The table lists 1.5 million to 2 million distinct CDR3 sequences, about 31% of them singletons. Sequenced input: blood. These receptors were obtained from a young woman in good health.

The rearrangement links TRBV2 to TRBJ1-6; 7 positions agree with TRBD1. Trimming cost V 5 bases and J 3 bases; bases outside gene matches: 1. Germline V gene data show CDR1 as SNHLY and CDR2 as FYNNEI. This CDR3 comprises 14 residues. The CDR3: CASSTGVYNSPLHF. CDR3 bases: TGTGCCAGCAGTACAGGGGTCTATAATTCACCCCTCCACTTT.

This clonotype was seen only once. V and J are TRBV5-6 and TRBJ1-5; possible D gene TRBD1, 6 bases. The CDR3 extends over 16 amino acids. The V end was cut by 0 bases, the J end by 2 bases, with 12 bases between. CDR1 is SGHDT, CDR2 YYEEEE, per germline. CDR3 DNA: TGTGCCAGCAGCTTGGGAGGGGGAGCGGGCAATCAGCCCCAGCATTTT. Translated: CASSLGGGAGNQPQHF.

The V gene is TRBV9, the J gene TRBJ2-7; tentative D call: TRBD2 (5 bases). V was trimmed by 0 bases and J by 3 bases, leaving 16 bases between them. This CDR3 comprises 16 residues. Per germline, CDR1 SGDLS and CDR2 YYNGEE. CDR3 protein: CASSVGPGADSYEQYF. CDR3 DNA sequence: TGTGCCAGCAGCGTAGGCCCCGGAGCGGATAGCTACGAGCAGTACTTC. The whole variable domain, remainder taken from reference TRBV9 and TRBJ2-7, is DSGVTQTPKHLITATGQRVTLRCSPRSGDLSVYWYQQSLDQGLQFLIQYYNGEERAKGNILERFSAQQFPDLHSELNLSSLELGDSALYFCASSVGPGADSYEQYFGPGTRLTVT.

The chain links TRBV18 to TRBJ2-5, with D unresolved. The CDR3 runs 13 residues. CDR1 and CDR2 from the germline V gene are KGHSH and LQKENI. Trimming shortened V by 0 bases and J by 4 bases, and 6 bases separated the two germline ends. This chain's CDR3 is CASSPPALETQYF. CDR3 DNA sequence: TGTGCCAGCTCACCACCGGCCCTAGAGACCCAGTACTTC.

The rearrangement uses TRBV24-1 and TRBJ2-3; D may be TRBD2 (6 bases). The CDR3 is made up of 13 amino acids. Germline values: CDR1 KGHDR, CDR2 SFDVKD. Between the trimmed V and J ends, which lost 7 bases and 7 bases, there was a span of 14 bases. The CDR3 DNA follows: TGTGCCACCAGGCCGGGACTTACGTATACGCAGTATTTT. Amino acid sequence: CATRPGLTYTQYF.